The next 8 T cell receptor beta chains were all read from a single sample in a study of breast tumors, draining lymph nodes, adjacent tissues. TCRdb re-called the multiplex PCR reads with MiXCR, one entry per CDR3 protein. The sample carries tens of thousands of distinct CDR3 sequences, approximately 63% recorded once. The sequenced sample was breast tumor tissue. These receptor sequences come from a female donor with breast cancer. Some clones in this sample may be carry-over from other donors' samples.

The DNA of the CDR3 is TGTGCCAGCAGTCAAAGGGGGACTAGCGGGGGAATCTACGAGCAGTACTTC. Its protein product is CASSQRGTSGGIYEQYF. V is TRBV6-1 and J is TRBJ2-7, with 14 bases fitting TRBD2. J was trimmed by 3 bases and V by 5 bases; bases with no gene match: 9. The CDR3 contains 17 residues. Germline V lookup: CDR1 MNHNS, CDR2 SASEGT.

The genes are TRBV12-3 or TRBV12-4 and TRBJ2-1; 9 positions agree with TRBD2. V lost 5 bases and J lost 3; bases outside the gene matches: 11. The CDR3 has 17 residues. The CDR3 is CASSKAGTSLNYNEQFF. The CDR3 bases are TGTGCCAGCAGTAAAGCCGGGACTAGCTTGAACTACAATGAGCAGTTCTTC.

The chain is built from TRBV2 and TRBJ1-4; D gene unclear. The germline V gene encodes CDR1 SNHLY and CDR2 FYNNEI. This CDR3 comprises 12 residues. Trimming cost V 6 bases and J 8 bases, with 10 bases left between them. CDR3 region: CASSVAGEKLFF. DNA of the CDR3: TGTGCCAGCAGCGTTGCGGGGGAAAAACTGTTTTTT.

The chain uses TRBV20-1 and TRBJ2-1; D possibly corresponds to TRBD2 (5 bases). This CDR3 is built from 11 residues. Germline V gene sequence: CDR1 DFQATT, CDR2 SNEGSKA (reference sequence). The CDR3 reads CPWRHCDEQFF. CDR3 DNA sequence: TGCCCATGGAGGCACTGCGATGAGCAGTTCTTC.

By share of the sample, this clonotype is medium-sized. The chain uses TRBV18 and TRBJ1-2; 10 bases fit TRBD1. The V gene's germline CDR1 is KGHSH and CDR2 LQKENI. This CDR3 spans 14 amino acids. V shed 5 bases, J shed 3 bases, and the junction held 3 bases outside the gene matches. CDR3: CASSSGTGDYGYTF. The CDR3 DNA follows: TGTGCCAGCTCATCCGGGACAGGGGACTATGGCTACACCTTC.

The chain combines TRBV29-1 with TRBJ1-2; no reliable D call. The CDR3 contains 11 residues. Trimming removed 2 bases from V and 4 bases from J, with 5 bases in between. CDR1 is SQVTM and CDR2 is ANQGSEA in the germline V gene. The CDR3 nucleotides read TGCAGCGTTGAACCCAGCTATGGCTACACCTTC. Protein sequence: CSVEPSYGYTF.

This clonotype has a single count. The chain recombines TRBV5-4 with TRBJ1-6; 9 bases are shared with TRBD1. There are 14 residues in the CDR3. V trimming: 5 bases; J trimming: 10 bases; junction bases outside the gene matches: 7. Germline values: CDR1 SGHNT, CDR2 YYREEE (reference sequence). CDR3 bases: TGTGCCAGCAGTCCCGGGACAGGGCGGTCACCCCTCCACTTT. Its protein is CASSPGTGRSPLHF.

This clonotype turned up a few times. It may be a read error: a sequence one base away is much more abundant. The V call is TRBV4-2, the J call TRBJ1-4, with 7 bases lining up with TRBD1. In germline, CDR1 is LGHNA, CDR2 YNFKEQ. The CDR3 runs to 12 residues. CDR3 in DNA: TGTGCCAGCAGACAGGGGAATGAAGAACTGTTTTTT. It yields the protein CASRQGNEELFF.